Presented here are 10 T cell receptor beta chains from one specimen sequenced in a study of technical replicates of blood from a few donors. Method: immunoSEQ multiplex PCR; TCRdb's copy keeps in-frame clones and lacks some. The data show nearly 80,000 clones, with 80% to 95% seen just once and about 0.4% held by the top ten. The sequenced sample was T cells isolated from PBMCs. These receptors originate from a human donor in good health.

The CDR3 DNA reads as TGTGCCTGGAGTCCCCGGGGGGATGAGCAGTTCTTC. Encoded protein: CAWSPRGDEQFF. The genes are TRBV30 and TRBJ2-1; 7 bases agree with TRBD2. The germline CDR1 and CDR2 sequences are GTSNPN and SVGIG (reference sequence). CDR3 length: 12 amino acids. The trim removed 2 bases at V and 8 bases at J, leaving 3 bases unmatched.

The V call is TRBV6-1, the J call TRBJ2-1, with 9 bases identical to TRBD1. This CDR3 has 13 residues. Germline CDR1 MNHNS, CDR2 SASEGT. V lost 9 bases and J lost 7; bases outside the gene matches: 7. In DNA form, the CDR3 reads TGTGCCAGTGGCTACAGGGGGCCGAATGAGCAGTTCTTC. It translates to CASGYRGPNEQFF.

This chain connects TRBV5-4 to TRBJ2-3; D ambiguous. V lost 6 bases, J lost 3 bases, and 5 bases lay in between. CDR1 SGHNT and CDR2 YYREEE come from the germline V gene (reference sequence). This CDR3 is 11 amino acids long. The DNA for the CDR3 is TGTGCCAGCACCGGGACAGATACGCAGTATTTT. Translation gives CASTGTDTQYF.

The chain employs TRBV15 and TRBJ1-5; TRBD1 might be the D (5 bases). This CDR3 is built from 14 residues. Trimming took 6 bases from V and 6 from J, leaving 15 bases between them. Germline values: CDR1 LNHNV, CDR2 YYDKDF (reference sequence). CDR3 amino acids: CATRAREGLQPQHF. The CDR3 DNA is TGTGCCACCAGAGCAAGGGAGGGGCTTCAGCCCCAGCATTTT. The full variable domain, in which reference TRBV15 and TRBJ1-5 provide the parts outside the CDR3, is DAMVIQNPRYQVTQFGKPVTLSCSQTLNHNVMYWYQQKSSQAPKLLFHYYDKDFNNEADTPDNFQSRRPNTSFCFLDIRSPGLGDTAMYLCATRAREGLQPQHFGDGTRLSIL.

The chain links TRBV6-1 to TRBJ2-1, with a weak D call TRBD1 (5 bases). Trimming took off 1 base at V and 2 bases at J, with 9 bases between the two ends. Germline loops: CDR1 MNHNS, CDR2 SASEGT. The CDR3 runs 15 residues. The CDR3 DNA reads TGTGCCAGCAGTGAAGTGTGGGGCGCCTACAATGAGCAGTTCTTC. This codes for CASSEVWGAYNEQFF.

As for this clone: Other nucleotide sequences in the sample specify the same CDR3. V is TRBV28 and J is TRBJ1-1, with unresolved D. Between the trimmed V and J ends, which lost 3 bases and 1 base, there was a span of 6 bases. Germline assignment: CDR1 MDHEN and CDR2 SYDVKM. The CDR3 consists of 13 residues. The CDR3 bases are TGTGCCAGCAGTTTGGCAGGGAACACTGAAGCTTTCTTT. Residues: CASSLAGNTEAFF.

The chain links TRBV6-5 to TRBJ1-5; D unclear. The CDR3 totals 13 residues. Germline V CDR1 and CDR2: MNHEY, SVGAGI. The V and J ends lost 2 bases and 4 bases respectively, with 6 bases between them. CDR3 sequence (DNA): TGTGCCAGCAGTTACCTAGGTAATCAGCCCCAGCATTTT. Translating gives CASSYLGNQPQHF.

The gene calls are TRBV30 and TRBJ2-1; 8 nucleotides line up with TRBD2. CDR1 is GTSNPN, CDR2 SVGIG, per germline (reference sequence). J lost 2 bases, V lost 4 bases, and 4 bases had no gene match. This CDR3 is built from 14 residues. The CDR3 loop is CAWKQGLAYNEQFF. The CDR3 DNA sequence: TGTGCCTGGAAACAGGGACTAGCCTACAATGAGCAGTTCTTC.

J is TRBJ2-2 and V is TRBV28, with 11 positions matching TRBD2. Germline CDR1 is MDHEN and CDR2 is SYDVKM. V was pared by 2 bases and J by 6 bases, with 2 bases of the junction left unmatched. The CDR3 totals 15 residues. The CDR3 sequence: CASSLPSGRSGELFF. In DNA form, the CDR3 reads TGTGCCAGCAGTTTACCTAGCGGGAGGTCCGGGGAGCTGTTTTTT.

The chain uses TRBV7-2 and TRBJ2-3, with 10 nucleotides matching TRBD2. In germline, CDR1 is SGHTA, CDR2 FQGNSA. This CDR3 region has 14 residues. The V and J ends lost 5 bases and 6 bases, in that order; junction bases with no gene match: 5. In nucleotides, the CDR3 is TGTGCCAGCAGCCTTATAGCGGGAGGTGATACGCAGTATTTT. Its protein is CASSLIAGGDTQYF.